The source of this T cell receptor (gamma chain) is a study of γδ T cells in repeated Plasmodium falciparum infection. TCRdb re-identified clones in the multiplex PCR reads via CATT. This sample has tens of thousands of gamma-chain clones, with about 3% found just once. Bulk repertoires came from Vgamma9/Vdelta2+ or Vdelta2-negative gammadelta T cells flow-sorted from PBMC. CDR1 and CDR2 from the germline V gene are GITISATS and ISYDGTV (reference sequence). This CDR3 is built from 15 residues. This clone appeared many times. The protein TCRdb gives is from a much larger clone and does not agree with this DNA's translation at residue 11, likely a read error; the protein shown here comes from the DNA.

The sequence was collected from a pool of human donors (malaria-infected and uninfected, not separated). Material: gamma-delta T cells from blood. The rearrangement uses TRGV9 and TRGJP. The chain's CDR3 is CALWTLELGKRIKVF. CDR3 nucleotides: TGTGCCTTGTGGACATTAGAGTTGGGCAAAAGAATCAAGGTATTT.